This TCR beta chain was sequenced in a study of T cells after posttransplantation cyclophosphamide. Study-level results: TRB clonality was highly associated with recipient CMV seropositivity and reactivation. Blood and skin or GI T cell repertoires showed limited TRB overlap. Later post-transplant blood repertoires were often dominated by donor CD8+ memory clones.

In regard to this clone: Its antigen remains unknown.

Profiled with immunoSEQ multiplex PCR; TCRdb holds only in-frame clones, not every one. The sample lists about 18,000 clones, 85% occurring once. This CDR3 is 15 amino acids long. V lost 5 bases to trimming and J lost 1 base; unmatched junction nucleotides: 4. CDR1 is MNHNS, CDR2 SASEGT, per germline. Methotrexate plus calcineurin inhibitor accompanied controls' myeloablative marrow transplants; sampling was 1 year later. Sequences were derived from PBMCs, sampled after allogeneic stem cell transplant with calcineurin inhibitor and methotrexate. This chain links TRBV6-1 with TRBJ1-1; 10 positions match TRBD1. This sequence was found in a female patient aged 18-30 years who received an allogeneic stem cell transplant from an unrelated donor, was CMV-positive, and had acute and chronic GVHD. The graft donor may have given rise to some T cells. The CDR3 reads CASSPGQGGNTEAFF. The CDR3 DNA follows: TGTGCCAGCAGTCCCGGACAGGGGGGGAACACTGAAGCTTTCTTT.